This T cell receptor (beta chain) comes out of a study of beta chain features in type 1 diabetes. The entirety of the isolated RNA underwent reverse transcription, so expressed TCRB transcripts were sequenced. Some clones are missing from TCRdb's copy, which holds only in-frame ones; the method was immunoSEQ multiplex PCR. The table records over 150,000 clones, around 10% of them present only once. This clone was found a few times. No antigen is known for it. Regarding the study as a whole: Across patients, naive, central memory and Treg TCRB repertoires exhibited apparently greater similarity than was observed across healthy donors. In these data, an HLA type influence on TCRB rearrangement remained unresolved. Shortening that was moderate but significant affected the TCRB CDR3s of Type 1 diabetes patients in all four CD4+ subsets. Because the template was cDNA, high-expressing cells might be over-represented. Type 1 diabetes patients had VDJ junctions that carried fewer insertions and more deletions.

V dropped 2 bases and J dropped 3 bases, with 13 bases sitting between them. CDR1 and CDR2 from the germline V gene are LNHNV and YYDKDF (reference sequence). The length of the CDR3 is 15 residues. The TCR sequence derives from a man under 40 with type 1 diabetes. The V call is TRBV15, the J call TRBJ2-5; D perhaps matches TRBD2 (6 bases). The sequenced sample consisted of central memory CD4+ T cells from blood. The CDR3, as DNA: TGTGCCACCAGCAGACCTCCGGGGGAGGAAGAGACCCAGTACTTC. Protein product: CATSRPPGEEETQYF.